What follows are 19 T cell receptor beta chains derived from one specimen sequenced in a study of blood T cell repertoires in COVID-19. Only in-frame clones appear in the TCRdb table, and some are missing; sequencing was by immunoSEQ multiplex PCR. Of 200,000 to 250,000 clones in the sample, about four fifths are singletons; the top ten hold about an eighth. Material for sequencing was peripheral blood. The source is a middle-aged woman with acute or convalescent COVID-19.

The genes are TRBV29-1 and TRBJ2-3, with 13 bases fitting TRBD2. After removal of 0 bases from V and 2 bases from J, the junction contained 14 bases not matched to a gene. Looked up from germline, CDR1 is SQVTM and CDR2 is ANQGSEA. The CDR3 has 20 residues. This CDR3 reads CSVEDSPGLAGAGLTDTQYF. CDR3 bases: TGCAGCGTTGAAGATAGCCCCGGACTAGCGGGAGCGGGCCTCACAGATACGCAGTATTTT.

The chain has TRBV5-1 and TRBJ1-1, with D possibly TRBD1 on 5 matching bases. This CDR3 comprises 14 residues. V shed 2 bases and J shed 2 bases, with 10 bases lying between them. Per the germline V gene, CDR1 is SGHRS and CDR2 is YFSETQ. CDR3 sequence: CASSFGGSNTEAFF. CDR3 in DNA: TGCGCCAGCAGCTTCGGGGGTTCCAACACTGAAGCTTTCTTT.

V gene TRBV11-2 combines with J gene TRBJ2-7; TRBD2 aligns across 10 bases. CDR1 SGHAT and CDR2 FQNNGV come from the germline V gene. V trimming: 1 base; J trimming: 7 bases; junction bases outside the gene matches: 7. The CDR3 totals 15 residues. As DNA, the CDR3 is TGTGCCAGCAGCTTAGCAGCGGGGGGGCCTCTGGAGCAGTACTTC. Protein: CASSLAAGGPLEQYF.

The chain links TRBV5-6 to TRBJ1-6, with 8 bases matching TRBD1. The CDR3 has 17 amino acids. Per the germline V gene, CDR1 is SGHDT and CDR2 is YYEEEE. V lost 1 base and J lost 0; bases outside the gene matches: 3. CDR3 region: CASSLRTGHSYNSPLHF. CDR3 in DNA: TGTGCCAGCAGCTTGAGGACAGGGCACTCCTATAATTCACCCCTCCACTTT.

The chain recombines TRBV2 with TRBJ1-1, with D possibly matching TRBD1 (5 bases). The germline V gene has CDR1 SNHLY and CDR2 FYNNEI. CDR3 size: 15 residues. The V gene lost 0 bases and the J gene lost 1 base, with 9 bases spanning the gap. The CDR3 spells CASSEARGWNTEAFF. In DNA form, the CDR3 reads TGTGCCAGCAGTGAAGCTCGGGGGTGGAACACTGAAGCTTTCTTT.

This chain connects TRBV5-6 to TRBJ2-3; D perhaps matches TRBD1 (6 bases). From germline, CDR1 is SGHDT and CDR2 YYEEEE. Trimming removed 2 bases at V and 4 bases at J, with 20 bases between. CDR3 length equals 17 residues. CDR3 DNA: TGTGCCAGCAGCTTTGGGACAAAGTGGGGCGACCCAGATACGCAGTATTTT. Its translation is CASSFGTKWGDPDTQYF. The full variable domain, completed using reference TRBV5-6 and TRBJ2-3, is DAGVTQSPTHLIKTRGQQVTLRCSPKSGHDTVSWYQQALGQGPQFIFQYYEEEERQRGNFPDRFSGHQFPNYSSELNVNALLLGDSALYLCASSFGTKWGDPDTQYFGPGTRLTVL.

The CDR3 is CAISATGGQSNEKLFF. In nucleotides, the CDR3 is TGTGCCATCAGTGCCACAGGGGGTCAATCTAATGAAAAACTGTTTTTT. This rearrangement joins TRBV10-3 to TRBJ1-4, with TRBD1 identical over 8 bases. The junction had 7 bases not matched to a gene; V was cut back by 4 bases and J by 3 bases. The CDR3 has 16 amino acids. Germline CDR1 is ENHRY and CDR2 is SYGVKD.

The chain links TRBV6-5 to TRBJ2-2, with D tentatively TRBD1 (6 bases). Per the germline V gene, CDR1 is MNHEY and CDR2 is SVGAGI. With 6 bases removed from V and 4 bases from J, the gap between germline ends came to 9 bases. The CDR3 has 13 amino acids. The CDR3 coding sequence is TGTGCCAGCAGACCAGGGGTCACCGGGGAGCTGTTTTTT. Protein sequence: CASRPGVTGELFF.

V gene TRBV9 combines with J gene TRBJ1-2; D perhaps matches TRBD1 (5 bases). Looked up from germline, CDR1 is SGDLS and CDR2 is YYNGEE. The length of the CDR3 is 15 residues. The V end lost 6 bases, the J end lost 3 bases, and 18 bases lay between the germline ends. CDR3 protein: CASTLTGGSDYGYTF. The CDR3 region has the DNA TGTGCCAGCACTCTGACGGGGGGATCGGACTATGGCTACACCTTC.

This chain uses TRBV7-9 with TRBJ1-3; TRBD1 aligns across 9 bases. The CDR3 is 15 residues long. The trim removed 5 bases at V and 6 bases at J, leaving 8 bases unmatched. CDR1 is SEHNR and CDR2 is FQNEAQ in the germline V gene (reference sequence). This chain's CDR3 is CASSRTGASENTIYF. The CDR3, as DNA: TGTGCCAGCAGCCGGACAGGGGCTAGTGAAAACACCATATATTTT.

With respect to this clone: At the DNA level, this CDR3 is encoded by other sequences in the same sample as well. This chain connects TRBV2 to TRBJ1-2; possible D gene TRBD1, 5 bases. The germline V gene encodes CDR1 SNHLY and CDR2 FYNNEI. The V and J ends lost 3 bases and 8 bases respectively, with 13 bases between them. The CDR3 totals 13 residues. The CDR3 reads CASSDRREGGYTF. The CDR3 nucleotides read TGTGCCAGCAGTGACCGCAGGGAGGGCGGCTACACCTTC.

The gene calls are TRBV29-1 and TRBJ2-1; TRBD1 matches 9 bases. This CDR3 comprises 18 residues. The germline CDR1 and CDR2 sequences are SQVTM and ANQGSEA. J lost 0 bases, V lost 4 bases, and 13 bases had no gene match. Written as DNA, the CDR3 is TGCAGCGTTGCCGGGACAGGGATTAACCCGAGCTCCTACAATGAGCAGTTCTTC. Translated: CSVAGTGINPSSYNEQFF.

This clone has a count of ten or more. The chain combines TRBV19 with TRBJ1-3, with D possibly TRBD1 on 5 matching bases. Germline values: CDR1 LNHDA, CDR2 SQIVND (reference sequence). The CDR3 has 18 amino acids. Trimming removed 5 bases at V and 2 bases at J, with 22 bases between. The CDR3 loop reads CASSGFYQQGKAGNTIYF. The CDR3 DNA follows: TGTGCCAGTAGTGGGTTTTACCAGCAGGGAAAGGCTGGAAACACCATATATTTT. The variable domain in full, completed from reference TRBV19 and TRBJ1-3, reads DGGITQSPKYLFRKEGQNVTLSCEQNLNHDAMYWYRQDPGQGLRLIYYSQIVNDFQKGDIAEGYSVSREKKESFPLTVTSAQKNPTAFYLCASSGFYQQGKAGNTIYFGEGSWLTVV.

This clone was observed a few times. The chain has TRBV2 and TRBJ2-7, with 9 bases identical to TRBD1. This CDR3 has 14 amino acids. Germline assignment: CDR1 SNHLY and CDR2 FYNNEI. V lost 8 bases, J lost 2 bases, and 7 bases stayed unmatched. CDR3 region: CASRFRQGAYEQYF. The CDR3 bases are TGTGCCAGCCGTTTTAGACAGGGGGCCTACGAGCAGTACTTC.

This clone was observed a handful of times. In DNA form, the CDR3 reads TGCGCCAGCAGTGAGAGGTGGGCAGCGGGAGGGCGAAGCTCCTACAATGAGCAGTTCTTC. It yields the protein CASSERWAAGGRSSYNEQFF. The rearrangement uses TRBV10-2 and TRBJ2-1, with 10 positions matching TRBD2. The CDR3 has 20 amino acids. Germline V gene lookup returns CDR1 WSHSY and CDR2 SAAADI. V lost 2 bases, J lost 0 bases, and 13 bases stayed unmatched.

The V gene is TRBV20-1, the J gene TRBJ2-3; D may be TRBD1 (5 bases). Trimming removed 3 bases from V and 5 bases from J, with 15 bases in between. There are 14 residues in the CDR3. Germline V gene sequence: CDR1 DFQATT, CDR2 SNEGSKA (reference sequence). Here the CDR3 reads CSASKDGAIDTQYF. The CDR3 DNA is TGCAGTGCTAGTAAGGATGGGGCAATAGATACGCAGTATTTT.

The chain has TRBV13 and TRBJ1-5; D is possibly TRBD1 (5 bases). CDR3 size: 20 residues. Trimming cost V 5 bases and J 0 bases, with 26 bases left between them. Germline assignment: CDR1 PRHDT and CDR2 FYEKMQ (reference sequence). The chain's CDR3 is CASSKNRGTAVTFSNQPQHF. CDR3 bases: TGTGCCAGCAGCAAAAATCGAGGGACTGCAGTTACATTTAGCAATCAGCCCCAGCATTTT.

In DNA, the CDR3 is TGTGCCTGGAGTGTAGCAGGGGTTCCAGGAGAGACCCAGTACTTC. This codes for CAWSVAGVPGETQYF. This chain joins TRBV30 and TRBJ2-5; possible D gene TRBD1, 6 bases. Trimming removed 0 bases from V and 4 bases from J, with 15 bases in between. The CDR3 totals 15 residues. The V gene's germline CDR1 is GTSNPN and CDR2 SVGIG (reference sequence).

The V and J genes are TRBV10-2 and TRBJ2-3; D call uncertain. The germline V gene has CDR1 WSHSY and CDR2 SAAADI. V lost 0 bases and J lost 8, with 9 bases in between. This CDR3 spans 13 amino acids. Here the CDR3 reads CASSESTPPTQYF. CDR3 DNA sequence: TGCGCCAGCAGTGAGTCCACTCCACCTACGCAGTATTTT.